This TCR beta chain was recovered during a study of low-dose radiotherapy and immunotherapy resistance in tumors. Whole-study context: Daily, from cycle 1 day 1 and for four cycles, patients took oral aspirin 300 mg.

Of note for this clonotype: This is likely an artifact of a read error, given a far larger clone one base away.

Stated time point: before trial treatment. CDR3 length: 12 amino acids. The V and J ends lost 5 bases and 7 bases respectively, with 12 bases between them. Per the germline V gene, CDR1 is MNHEY and CDR2 is SMNVEV (reference sequence). Amplification, which lasted 20 to 25 PCR cycles, used a constant-region primer and V-primer adapter to amplify TCRs. The authors amplified isolated mRNA by in vitro transcription. TCRdb reanalysed the reads using MiXCR and keeps one entry per CDR3 protein. The table lists tens of thousands of distinct CDR3 sequences, approximately 12% of them singletons. This receptor was obtained from a female donor with ovarian cancer. The chain employs TRBV27 and TRBJ2-7; D remains ambiguous. Specimen: PBMCs, collected before treatment. The CDR3, as DNA: TGTGCCAGCAGTCCGGGCGACGATGAGCAGTACTTC. It yields the protein CASSPGDDEQYF.